Presented here are 2 T cell receptor beta chains from one specimen sequenced in a study of T-cell memory formation after mild COVID-19. TCRdb reprocessed the 5' RACE reads via MiXCR and lists one record per CDR3 protein. In the table there are approximately 500,000 distinct CDR3 sequences, about 23% of which are singletons. Sequences were obtained from PBMCs or a T cell subset sorted from them (not recorded which). Receptor source: an adult woman who had mild COVID-19 (a few samples of this study predate the infection). Cell type and time point are not known.

This chain connects TRBV18 to TRBJ2-5, with TRBD1 as a possible D gene (6 bases). CDR3 length: 15 residues. Germline V gene sequence: CDR1 KGHSH, CDR2 LQKENI. Between the trimmed V and J ends, which lost 1 base and 2 bases, there was a span of 11 bases. In DNA form, the CDR3 reads TGTGCCAGCTCACCACGGGGCGACAGGCAAGAGACCCAGTACTTC. It yields the protein CASSPRGDRQETQYF. The full variable domain, completed using reference TRBV18 and TRBJ2-5, is NAGVMQNPRHLVRRRGQEARLRCSPMKGHSHVYWYRQLPEEGLKFMVYLQKENIIDESGMPKERFSAEFPKEGPSILRIQQVVRGDSAAYFCASSPRGDRQETQYFGPGTRLLVL.

The chain carries TRBV7-9 and TRBJ1-6; D is perhaps TRBD1 (6 bases). Germline assignment: CDR1 SEHNR and CDR2 FQNEAQ (reference sequence). This CDR3 region has 14 residues. V was cut by 2 bases and J by 7 bases, with 9 bases left in between. The CDR3 DNA is TGTGCCAGCAGCTTACGGGGGGCAAATTCACCCCTCCACTTT. Translated, it gives CASSLRGANSPLHF.